This T cell receptor beta chain was identified in a study of long-term antiretroviral therapy in people with HIV. Study observations and caveats: Neither ART adherence, viral resistance nor therapy changes were documented.

Post-ART PBMC samples numbered at least two per donor, and pre-ART ones at least one. Until DNA extraction, the samples held between about 0.9-10 million cryopreserved PBMC. An immunoSEQ assay, version v3.0, was performed at survey level. Samples were sequenced targeting about 40,000-55,000 T-cell genomes each. TCRdb's table, derived via immunoSEQ multiplex PCR, lists solely in-frame clones and lacks some. The sample records 20,000 or so clones, around 84% being singletons. This clone was seen a single time. Antigen specificity is unknown. V was cut by 3 bases and J by 8 bases, with 16 bases left in between. CDR3 length equals 14 residues. The germline V gene has CDR1 MNHEY and CDR2 SMNVEV (reference sequence).

Specimen: unsorted PBMCs, collected 0.1 years before starting antiretroviral therapy. This chain joins TRBV27 and TRBJ1-1; D is ambiguous. This TCR was sampled from a man aged 18 to 35 with HIV. The chain's CDR3 is CASSLGPGVGEAFF. The CDR3 DNA sequence: TGTGCCAGCAGTTTGGGTCCTGGGGTCGGGGAAGCTTTCTTT.